These T cell receptor beta chains were read from a single sample in a study of identical twins. TCRdb passed the 5' RACE reads through MiXCR, listing each CDR3 protein once. Seen here are some 240,000 distinct CDR3 sequences, under 12% observed once, and the top ten hold 9% to 10%. Sequencing was done on a sample of memory T cells sorted from blood. Receptor source: a man over 45 in good health. Both conserved end residues are part of each CDR3. The D gene is left open where the match is weak. Size is omitted from some rows. Given values are once, few, many or a class for expanded clones.

. TRBJ2-2 few TRBV14 TGTGCCAGCAGCCTGGACAGAACCACCGGGGAGCTGTTTTTT CASSLDRTTGELFF
TRBD1 TRBJ2-1 many TRBV12-3/TRBV12-4 TGTGCCAGCAGTTCCCGGGACAGGGCGAACAATGAGCAGTTCTTC CASSSRDRANNEQFF
. TRBJ2-1 many TRBV20-1 TGCAGTGCTTTGGACTTCCGAGGAAGCAATGAGCAGTTCTTC CSALDFRGSNEQFF
. TRBJ1-1 few TRBV7-2 TGTGCCAGCAGCTTAGCGATATTGAACACTGAAGCTTTCTTT CASSLAILNTEAFF
. TRBJ2-1 few TRBV6-2/TRBV6-3 TGTGCCAGCAGTCTATCAGGGCGTGTGCAGTTCTTC CASSLSGRVQFF
. TRBJ1-3 . TRBV28 TGTGCCAGCAGTTTTCAGGACCCGGGAGCTGGAAACACCATATATTTT CASSFQDPGAGNTIYF
. TRBJ2-6 few TRBV4-1 TGCGCCAGCAGCCAAGGTGGAACCGCTGGGGCCAACGTCCTGACTTTC CASSQGGTAGANVLTF
TRBD1 TRBJ2-1 few TRBV5-5 TGTGCCAGCAGCTCACCCACCGGGACAGCGTACAATGAGCAGTTCTTC CASSSPTGTAYNEQFF
. TRBJ2-2 . TRBV5-1 TGCGCCAGCAAGGTCACCGACACCGGGGAGCTGTTTTTT CASKVTDTGELFF
TRBD1 TRBJ1-2 . TRBV7-2 TGTGCCAGCAGCTTAGGCCCGAAAGGGGGCGCGAATGGCTACACCTTC CASSLGPKGGANGYTF
. TRBJ2-5 many TRBV24-1 TGTGCCACCAGTGATCCGGGACGGCTACAAGAGACCCAGTACTTC CATSDPGRLQETQYF
TRBD1 TRBJ2-5 many TRBV5-5 TGTGCCAGCAGCTACCGGGGACAGATCGAGACCCAGTACTTC CASSYRGQIETQYF
. TRBJ2-7 many TRBV5-1 TGCGCCAGCAGCTTGGTTCGGGGGAGCTCCTACGAGCAGTACTTC CASSLVRGSSYEQYF
. TRBJ1-6 many TRBV6-1 TGTGCCAGCAGTGATTCAAATTCGGCCTCACCCCTCCACTTT CASSDSNSASPLHF
. TRBJ2-7 . TRBV12-3/TRBV12-4 TGTGCCAGCAGAGATGCGGGCGAGCAGTACTTC CASRDAGEQYF
TRBD2 TRBJ2-7 many TRBV20-1 TGCAGTGCTCCACTGACGGGGCTAGCGGATTCCTACGAGCAGTACTTC CSAPLTGLADSYEQYF
. TRBJ1-6 many TRBV3-1 TGTGCCAGCAGCCCGGGGGTGTCCTATAATTCACCCCTCCACTTT CASSPGVSYNSPLHF